Following are 5 T cell receptor beta chains from one sample sequenced in a study of T cells in Graves' hyperthyroidism and ophthalmopathy. There were TCR beta CDR3 regions amplified from RNA transcripts. During a first-round RT-PCR of the TCR CDR3, the HTBI primer set was used. TCRdb processed the multiplex PCR reads anew with MiXCR; each CDR3 protein has one entry. The sample consists of 490,000 or so distinct CDR3 sequences, 15% to 20% of them appearing once. The sequencing input was blood. The receptors were gathered from a man aged 40-50 years with Graves' ophthalmopathy.

In DNA, the CDR3 is TGCAGTGCTCCAAACACAGCCTACGAGCAGTACTTC. Translation: CSAPNTAYEQYF. The chain has TRBV20-1 and TRBJ2-7; D is ambiguous. The length of the CDR3 is 12 residues. Germline V gene sequence: CDR1 DFQATT, CDR2 SNEGSKA (reference sequence). Trimming took 5 bases from V and 2 from J, leaving 10 bases between them.

The chain uses TRBV29-1 and TRBJ2-7, with 9 bases identical to TRBD1. The CDR3 sequence is 11 residues long. Per germline, CDR1 SQVTM and CDR2 ANQGSEA. Unmatched junction bases numbered 1, after V lost 7 bases and J lost 3 bases. This CDR3 reads CSAGQGYEQYF. The DNA for the CDR3 is TGCAGCGCGGGACAGGGCTACGAGCAGTACTTC.

The rearrangement links TRBV12-3 or TRBV12-4 to TRBJ1-5; D unresolved. This CDR3 is 15 amino acids long. V was shortened by 2 bases and J by 1 base, with 9 bases between the two germline ends. CDR3 nucleotide sequence: TGTGCCAGCAGTTTAAATTCCGGGAGCAATCAGCCCCAGCATTTT. Translating gives CASSLNSGSNQPQHF.

This clonotype was seen only a few times. The J gene is TRBJ2-2, the V gene TRBV15; D is unresolved. Germline V gene lookup returns CDR1 LNHNV and CDR2 YYDKDF (reference sequence). The CDR3 is made up of 14 amino acids. Between the trimmed V and J ends, which lost 0 bases and 4 bases, there was a span of 6 bases. CDR3: CATSRDWVTGELFF. CDR3 nucleotide sequence: TGTGCCACCAGCAGAGATTGGGTCACCGGGGAGCTGTTTTTT.

V usage is TRBV7-8 and J usage is TRBJ2-7; no reliable D call. V was pared by 5 bases and J by 2 bases, with 10 bases between. Germline CDR1 SGHVS, CDR2 FQNEAQ. The CDR3 extends over 13 amino acids. The CDR3 nucleotides are TGTGCCAGCAGCCGAAGCTGGGCCTACGAGCAGTACTTC. Protein: CASSRSWAYEQYF.